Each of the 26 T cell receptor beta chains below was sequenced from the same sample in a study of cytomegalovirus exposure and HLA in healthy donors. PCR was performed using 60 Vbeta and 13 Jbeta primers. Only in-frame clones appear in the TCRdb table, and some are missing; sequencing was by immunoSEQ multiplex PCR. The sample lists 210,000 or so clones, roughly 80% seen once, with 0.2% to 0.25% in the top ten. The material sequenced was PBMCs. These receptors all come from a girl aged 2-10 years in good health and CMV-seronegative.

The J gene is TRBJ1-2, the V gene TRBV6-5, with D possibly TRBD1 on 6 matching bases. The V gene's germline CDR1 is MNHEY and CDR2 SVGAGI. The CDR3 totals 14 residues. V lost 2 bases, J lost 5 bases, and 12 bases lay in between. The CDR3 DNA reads TGTGCCAGCAGTTACGGGGGCTTAGGGTATGGCTACACCTTC. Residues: CASSYGGLGYGYTF.

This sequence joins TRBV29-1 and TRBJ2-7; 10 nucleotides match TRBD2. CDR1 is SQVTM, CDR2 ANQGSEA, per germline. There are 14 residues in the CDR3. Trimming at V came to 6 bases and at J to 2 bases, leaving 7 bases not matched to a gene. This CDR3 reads CSVARLAGAYEQYF. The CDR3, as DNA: TGCAGCGTGGCGAGACTAGCGGGCGCCTACGAGCAGTACTTC.

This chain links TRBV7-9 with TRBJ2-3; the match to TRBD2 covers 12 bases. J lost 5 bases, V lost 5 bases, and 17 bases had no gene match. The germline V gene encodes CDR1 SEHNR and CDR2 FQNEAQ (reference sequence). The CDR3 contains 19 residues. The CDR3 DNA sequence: TGTGCCAGCAGCAGGGTTGATGGGCTAGCGGGGGGGCCCCAAGATACGCAGTATTTT. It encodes CASSRVDGLAGGPQDTQYF.

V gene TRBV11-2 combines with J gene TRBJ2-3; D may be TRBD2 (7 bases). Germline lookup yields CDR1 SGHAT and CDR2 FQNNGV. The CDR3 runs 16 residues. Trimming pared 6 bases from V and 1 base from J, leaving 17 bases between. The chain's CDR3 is CASRKPGGGRTDTQYF. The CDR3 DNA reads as TGTGCCAGCAGGAAACCGGGCGGGGGCCGCACAGATACGCAGTATTTT.

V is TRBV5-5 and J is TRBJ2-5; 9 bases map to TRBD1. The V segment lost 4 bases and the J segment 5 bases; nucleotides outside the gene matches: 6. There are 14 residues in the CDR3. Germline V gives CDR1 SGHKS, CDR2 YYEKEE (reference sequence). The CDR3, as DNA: TGTGCCAGCAGCATGACAGGGGGTTTGGAGACCCAGTACTTC. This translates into CASSMTGGLETQYF.

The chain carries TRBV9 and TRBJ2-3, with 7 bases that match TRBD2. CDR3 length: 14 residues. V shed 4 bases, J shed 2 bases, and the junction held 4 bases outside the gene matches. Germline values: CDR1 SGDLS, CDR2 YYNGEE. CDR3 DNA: TGTGCCAGCAGCACAAGGGACTACACAGATACGCAGTATTTT. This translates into CASSTRDYTDTQYF.

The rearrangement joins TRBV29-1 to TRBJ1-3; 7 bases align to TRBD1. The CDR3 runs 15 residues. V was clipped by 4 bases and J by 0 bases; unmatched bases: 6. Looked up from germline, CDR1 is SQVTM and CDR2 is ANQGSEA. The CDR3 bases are TGCAGCGTTGGGGCGGGACAGAGCTCTGGAAACACCATATATTTT. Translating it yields CSVGAGQSSGNTIYF.

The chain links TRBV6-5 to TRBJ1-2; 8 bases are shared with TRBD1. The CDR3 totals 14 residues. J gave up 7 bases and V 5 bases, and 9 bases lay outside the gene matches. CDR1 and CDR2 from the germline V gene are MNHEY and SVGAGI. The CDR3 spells CASSLGQGTLGYTF. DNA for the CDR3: TGTGCCAGCAGTCTAGGACAGGGAACCCTTGGCTACACCTTC.

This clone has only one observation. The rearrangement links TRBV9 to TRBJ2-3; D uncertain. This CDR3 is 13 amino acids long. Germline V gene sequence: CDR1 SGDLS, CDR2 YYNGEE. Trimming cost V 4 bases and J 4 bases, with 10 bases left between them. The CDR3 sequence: CASSSRVADTQYF. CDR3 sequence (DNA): TGTGCCAGCAGCTCCCGGGTTGCAGATACGCAGTATTTT.

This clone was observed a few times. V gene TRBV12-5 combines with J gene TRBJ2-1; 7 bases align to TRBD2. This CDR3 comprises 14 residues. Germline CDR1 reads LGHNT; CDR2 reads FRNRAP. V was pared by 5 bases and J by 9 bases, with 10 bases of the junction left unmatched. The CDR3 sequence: CASGPPASGGEQFF. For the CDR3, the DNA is TGTGCTAGTGGTCCCCCGGCCTCGGGGGGTGAGCAGTTCTTC.

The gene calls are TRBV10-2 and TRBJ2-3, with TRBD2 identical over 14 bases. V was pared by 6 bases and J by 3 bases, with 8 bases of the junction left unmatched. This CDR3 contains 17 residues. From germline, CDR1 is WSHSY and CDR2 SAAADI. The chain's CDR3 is CASSGTSGSVRTDTQYF. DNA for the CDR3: TGCGCCAGCAGCGGGACTAGCGGGAGTGTGAGGACAGATACGCAGTATTTT.

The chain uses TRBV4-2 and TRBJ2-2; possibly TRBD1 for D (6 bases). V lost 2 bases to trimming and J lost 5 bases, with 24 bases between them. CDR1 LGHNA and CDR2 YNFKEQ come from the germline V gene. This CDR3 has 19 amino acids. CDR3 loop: CASSQFQQGRAGRTGELFF. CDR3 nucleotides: TGTGCCAGCAGCCAATTTCAGCAGGGGCGGGCAGGACGGACCGGGGAGCTGTTTTTT.

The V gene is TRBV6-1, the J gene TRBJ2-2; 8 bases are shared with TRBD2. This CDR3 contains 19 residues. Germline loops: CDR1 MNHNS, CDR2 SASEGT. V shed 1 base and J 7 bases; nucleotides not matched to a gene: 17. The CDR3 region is CASSEEDLTGLAYHGELFF. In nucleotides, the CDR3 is TGTGCCAGCAGTGAAGAAGACTTAACCGGACTAGCTTATCACGGGGAGCTGTTTTTT.

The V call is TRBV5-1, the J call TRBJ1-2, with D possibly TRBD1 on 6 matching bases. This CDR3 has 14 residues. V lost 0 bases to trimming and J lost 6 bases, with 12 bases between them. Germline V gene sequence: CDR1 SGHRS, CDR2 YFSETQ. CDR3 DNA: TGCGCCAGCAGCTTGGGGGGACGGACAGATGGCTACACCTTC. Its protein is CASSLGGRTDGYTF.

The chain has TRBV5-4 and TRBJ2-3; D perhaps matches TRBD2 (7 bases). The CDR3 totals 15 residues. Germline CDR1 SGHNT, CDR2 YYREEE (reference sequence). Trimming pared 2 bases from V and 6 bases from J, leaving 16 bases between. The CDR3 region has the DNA TGTGCCAGCAGCTTACCTAACGGGGGGCGCGATACGCAGTATTTT. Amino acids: CASSLPNGGRDTQYF.

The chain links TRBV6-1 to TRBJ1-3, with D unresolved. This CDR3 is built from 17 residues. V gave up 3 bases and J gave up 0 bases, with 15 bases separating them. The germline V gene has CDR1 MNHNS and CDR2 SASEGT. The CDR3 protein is CASSDLSVPISGNTIYF. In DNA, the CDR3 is TGTGCCAGCAGTGATTTATCGGTCCCAATCTCTGGAAACACCATATATTTT.

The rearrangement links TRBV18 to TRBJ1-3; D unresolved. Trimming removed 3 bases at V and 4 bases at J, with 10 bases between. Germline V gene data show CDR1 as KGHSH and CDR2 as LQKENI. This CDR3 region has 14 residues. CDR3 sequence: CASSPAAQGNTIYF. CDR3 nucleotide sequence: TGTGCCAGCTCACCGGCAGCGCAGGGAAACACCATATATTTT.

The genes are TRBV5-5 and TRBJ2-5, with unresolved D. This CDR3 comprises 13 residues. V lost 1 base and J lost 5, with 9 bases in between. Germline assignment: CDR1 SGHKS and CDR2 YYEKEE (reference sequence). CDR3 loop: CASSLHPLETQYF. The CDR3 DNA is TGTGCCAGCAGCTTGCACCCACTGGAGACCCAGTACTTC.

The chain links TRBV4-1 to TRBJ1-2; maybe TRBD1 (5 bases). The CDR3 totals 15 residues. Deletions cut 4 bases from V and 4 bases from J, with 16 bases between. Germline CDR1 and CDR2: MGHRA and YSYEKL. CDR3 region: CASSPTDPSLYGYTF. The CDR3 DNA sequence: TGCGCCAGCAGCCCGACAGACCCATCCCTCTATGGCTACACCTTC.

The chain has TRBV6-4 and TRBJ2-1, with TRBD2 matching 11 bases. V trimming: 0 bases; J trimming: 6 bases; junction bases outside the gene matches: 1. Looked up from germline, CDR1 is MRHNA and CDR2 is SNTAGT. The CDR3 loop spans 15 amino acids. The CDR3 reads CASSDSSGGGNEQFF. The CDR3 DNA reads TGTGCCAGCAGTGACTCTAGCGGGGGGGGCAATGAGCAGTTCTTC.

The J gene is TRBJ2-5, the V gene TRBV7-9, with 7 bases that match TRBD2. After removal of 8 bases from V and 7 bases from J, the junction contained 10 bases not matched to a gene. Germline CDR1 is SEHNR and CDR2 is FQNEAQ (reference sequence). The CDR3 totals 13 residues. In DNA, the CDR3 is TGTGCCAGCGAGCGGGACTCCGGGAGGACCCAGTACTTC. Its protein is CASERDSGRTQYF.

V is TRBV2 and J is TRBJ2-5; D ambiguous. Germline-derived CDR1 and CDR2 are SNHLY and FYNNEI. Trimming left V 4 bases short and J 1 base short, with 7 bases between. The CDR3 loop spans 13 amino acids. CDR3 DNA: TGTGCCAGCAGTGTTAACAGCCAAGAGACCCAGTACTTC. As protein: CASSVNSQETQYF.

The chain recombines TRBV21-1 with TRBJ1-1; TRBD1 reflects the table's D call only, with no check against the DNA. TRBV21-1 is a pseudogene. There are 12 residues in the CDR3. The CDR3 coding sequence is TGTGCCAGCAGGGACAGGAACACTGAAGCTTTCTTT. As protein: CASRDRNTEAFF.

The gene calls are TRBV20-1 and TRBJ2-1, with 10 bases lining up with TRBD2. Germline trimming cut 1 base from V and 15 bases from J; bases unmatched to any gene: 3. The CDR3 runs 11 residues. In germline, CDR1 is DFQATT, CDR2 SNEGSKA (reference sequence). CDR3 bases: TGCAGTGCTAGAGTAGGGACTAGCGTGTTCTTC. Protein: CSARVGTSVFF.

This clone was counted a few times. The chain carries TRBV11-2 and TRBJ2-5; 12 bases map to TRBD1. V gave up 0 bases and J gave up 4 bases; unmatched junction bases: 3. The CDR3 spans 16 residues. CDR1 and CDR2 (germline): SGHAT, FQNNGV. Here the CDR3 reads CASSLDRDRGRETQYF. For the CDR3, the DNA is TGTGCCAGCAGCTTAGACCGGGACAGGGGGCGAGAGACCCAGTACTTC.

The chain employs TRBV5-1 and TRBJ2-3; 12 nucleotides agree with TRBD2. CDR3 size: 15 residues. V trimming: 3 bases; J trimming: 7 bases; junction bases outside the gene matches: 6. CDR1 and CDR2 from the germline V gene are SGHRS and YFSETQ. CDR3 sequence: CASSSTSGGRNTQYF. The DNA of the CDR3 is TGCGCCAGCAGCTCGACTAGCGGGGGCCGAAATACGCAGTATTTT. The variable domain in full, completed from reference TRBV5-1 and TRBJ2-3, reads KAGVTQTPRYLIKTRGQQVTLSCSPISGHRSVSWYQQTPGQGLQFLFEYFSETQRNKGNFPGRFSGRQFSNSRSEMNVSTLELGDSALYLCASSSTSGGRNTQYFGPGTRLTVL.